The sequence of this T cell receptor (beta chain) was determined in a study of Graves' ophthalmopathy and Graves' hyperthyroidism (dated by TCRdb to about 2018). Background for the entire study: A patient counted as having stable hyperthyroidism if there was no progression to ophthalmopathy within 18 months of follow-up. The study used signatures of the TCR beta repertoire to tell Graves' ophthalmopathy apart from Graves' hyperthyroidism and to predict which patients would progress to ophthalmopathy. In total, around 140 blood samples were TCR-sequenced: 40 to 45 ophthalmopathy, under 80 hyperthyroidism and 17 hyperthyroidism-to-ophthalmopathy patients. A discovery set of 100 patients (around 40 ophthalmopathy, approximately 58 stable hyperthyroidism) was enrolled to explore V-J signatures distinguishing ophthalmopathy from hyperthyroidism. An independent validation cohort comprised around 20 hyperthyroidism patients and 15 to 17 patients who later progressed from hyperthyroidism to ophthalmopathy. In about six hyperthyroidism patients, the T-cell repertoires found in thyroid tissue were compared with those found in blood. Once sampling was done, hyperthyroidism patients were given methimazole at a starting dose of 30 mg daily, while ophthalmopathy patients were given high-dose intravenous methylprednisolone. Beyond this particular receptor, the publication reports: Most of the expanded thyroid clonotypes with a frequency above 0.001 were also detected in blood, and it was suggested that the thyroid immune response may be reflected by blood repertoires. In cross-validation, the 13-signature model distinguished ophthalmopathy from stable hyperthyroidism with just over 85% sensitivity and about 81% specificity, and in the test set the corresponding values were roughly 80% and 75%. No statistical method was used to set the sample size in advance, and the investigators knew which group each participant was assigned to. In validation, the model predicted ophthalmopathy progression with 70.59% sensitivity and around 72% specificity; some 13 predicted patients were CT-confirmed with GO in a median of 6.5 months.

On this clonotype itself: Its specific antigen is unknown. Base quality data are lacking; no much larger clone is found one base away.

Including cysteine and phenylalanine, the CDR3 has 15 amino acids. Only the CDR3 region is kept as DNA, spanning 45 bases read in frame from base 1. CDR1 is given as ENHRY and CDR2 as SYGVKD, both from the germline V gene. V sheds 8 bases and J sheds 6 bases, leaving 19 bases between their ends. Hyperthyroidism patients were newly diagnosed, were aged 18 to 65 years, and had a disease duration under 2 months. Anyone with other autoimmune diseases, uncontrolled infections, pregnancy or lactation was excluded from the study. Clinical symptoms, serum thyroxine, TRAb, thyroid ultrasound and orbital computed tomography formed the basis of the diagnosis. Trizol reagent was used to extract the total RNA, and its quality was then checked on an Agilent 2100 Bioanalyzer. For repertoire sequencing, the TCR beta CDR3 regions were amplified from RNA transcripts. HTBI primers and the Qiagen OneStep RT-PCR kit were used in a first-round RT-PCR, which was followed by a second-round multiplex PCR, size selection and purification. The libraries underwent paired-end sequencing with 100 bp reads on an Illumina HiSeq2000. In the original analysis: SOAPnuke was used for read processing, and reads with adapters, uncalled bases, a mean Phred below 15, or no exact constant-primer or identifier match were discarded. COPE v1.2.5 was used to merge the high-quality paired reads. Each unique nucleotide sequence was defined as a clonotype, and clonotypes were aligned to IMGT TRB V, D and J references with MiTCR v1.1. Only V-J combinations with frequency above 0.0001 were analysed, covering 98% to 99.2% of repertoires. For each V-J combination, a TCR clonal expansion and chaos score was defined as the ratio of F50 clonal expansion to chaos observed in the TCRdist matrix. Welch's t-statistics and random forest were used to reduce features to about a dozen V-J combinations, which were fed into a naive Bayes classifier. The similarity between thyroid and blood repertoires was quantified using the Morisita-Horn index. TCRdb reanalyzed the raw reads on its own, using fastp at Q25 for trimming and MiXCR for clone calling, and kept in-frame beta chains. Each CDR3 protein gets just one entry, which takes the most common genes and DNA from the rows behind it. These V and J calls rely on TCRdb rather than the paper's analysis. This sample comprises over a million distinct CDR3 sequences, about 38% of them detected only once. The ten largest make up around 10% of the sample.

The V and J genes are TRBV10-3 and TRBJ2-2; no D gene is confidently identified. The sample was peripheral blood or thyroid tissue (not recorded which). This clonotype was sampled from an adult man with Graves' hyperthyroidism. The DNA is TGTGCCATCCCCAGCAGTTACGGCATGGCCGGGGAGCTGTTTTTT. The translation is CAIPSSYGMAGELFF.